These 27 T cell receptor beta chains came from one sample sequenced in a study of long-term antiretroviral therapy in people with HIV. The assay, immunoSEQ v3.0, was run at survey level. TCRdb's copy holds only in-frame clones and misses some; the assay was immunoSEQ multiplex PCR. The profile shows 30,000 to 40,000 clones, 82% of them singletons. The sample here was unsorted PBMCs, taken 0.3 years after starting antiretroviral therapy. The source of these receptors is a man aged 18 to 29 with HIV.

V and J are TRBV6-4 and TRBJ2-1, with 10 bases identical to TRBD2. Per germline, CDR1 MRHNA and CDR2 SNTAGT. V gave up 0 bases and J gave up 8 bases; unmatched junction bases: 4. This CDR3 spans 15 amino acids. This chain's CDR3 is CASSDSTSGIDEQFF. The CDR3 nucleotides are TGTGCCAGCAGTGACTCCACTAGCGGGATAGATGAGCAGTTCTTC.

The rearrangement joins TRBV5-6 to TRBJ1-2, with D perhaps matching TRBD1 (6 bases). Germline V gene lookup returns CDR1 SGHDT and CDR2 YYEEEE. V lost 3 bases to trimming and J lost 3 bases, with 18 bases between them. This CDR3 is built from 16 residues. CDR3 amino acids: CASSSPWARGDYGYTF. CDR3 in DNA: TGTGCCAGCAGCTCCCCCTGGGCCAGGGGAGACTATGGCTACACCTTC.

The CDR3 region is CASSSGGGANYGYTF. CDR3 DNA sequence: TGTGCCAGCAGCTCCGGTGGGGGGGCTAACTATGGCTACACCTTC. The chain joins TRBV13 to TRBJ1-2, with D possibly matching TRBD1 (5 bases). Germline-derived CDR1 and CDR2 are PRHDT and FYEKMQ (reference sequence). V gave up 4 bases and J gave up 0 bases, with 12 bases separating them. This CDR3 is built from 15 residues.

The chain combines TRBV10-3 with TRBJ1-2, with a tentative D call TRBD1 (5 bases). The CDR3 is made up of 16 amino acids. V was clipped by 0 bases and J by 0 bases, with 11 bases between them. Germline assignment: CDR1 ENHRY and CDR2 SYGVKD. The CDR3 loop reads CAISESTGTSNYGYTF. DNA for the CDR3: TGTGCCATCAGTGAGTCGACGGGGACTTCTAACTATGGCTACACCTTC.

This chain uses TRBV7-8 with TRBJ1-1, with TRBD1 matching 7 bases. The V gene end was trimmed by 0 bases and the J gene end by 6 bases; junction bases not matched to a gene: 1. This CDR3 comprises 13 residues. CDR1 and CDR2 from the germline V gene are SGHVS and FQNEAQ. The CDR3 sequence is CASSLAQGAEAFF. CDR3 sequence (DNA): TGTGCCAGCAGCTTAGCCCAGGGGGCTGAAGCTTTCTTT.

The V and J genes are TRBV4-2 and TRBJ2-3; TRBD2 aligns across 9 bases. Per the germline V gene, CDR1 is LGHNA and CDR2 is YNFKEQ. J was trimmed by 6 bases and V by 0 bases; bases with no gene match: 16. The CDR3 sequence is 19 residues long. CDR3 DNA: TGTGCCAGCAGCCAAGAATCCGGTAGCGGGGGCCCAATGAGGGATACGCAGTATTTT. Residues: CASSQESGSGGPMRDTQYF.

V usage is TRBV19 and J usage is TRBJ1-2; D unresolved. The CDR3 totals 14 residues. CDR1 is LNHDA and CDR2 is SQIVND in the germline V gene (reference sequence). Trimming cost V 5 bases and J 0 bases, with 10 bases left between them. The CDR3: CASSVDTTNYGYTF. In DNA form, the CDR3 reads TGTGCCAGTAGTGTCGACACTACTAACTATGGCTACACCTTC.

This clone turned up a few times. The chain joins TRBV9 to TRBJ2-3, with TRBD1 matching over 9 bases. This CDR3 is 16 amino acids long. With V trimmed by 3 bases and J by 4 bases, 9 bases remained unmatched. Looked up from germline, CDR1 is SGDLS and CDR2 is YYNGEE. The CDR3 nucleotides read TGTGCCAGCAGCGATGGGGGGACAGGGCACCCAGATACGCAGTATTTT. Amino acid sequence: CASSDGGTGHPDTQYF.

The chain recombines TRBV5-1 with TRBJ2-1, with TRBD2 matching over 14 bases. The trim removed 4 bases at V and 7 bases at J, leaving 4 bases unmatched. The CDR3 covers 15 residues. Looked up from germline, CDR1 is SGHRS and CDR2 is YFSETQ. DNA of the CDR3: TGCGCCAGCAGCCTTCGGACTAGCGGGGGGAATGAGCAGTTCTTC. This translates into CASSLRTSGGNEQFF.

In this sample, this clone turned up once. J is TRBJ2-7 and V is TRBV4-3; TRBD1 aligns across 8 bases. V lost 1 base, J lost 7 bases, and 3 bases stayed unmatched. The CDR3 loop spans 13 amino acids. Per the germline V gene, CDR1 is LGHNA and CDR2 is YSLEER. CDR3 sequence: CASSQGTGREQYF. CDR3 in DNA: TGCGCCAGCAGCCAAGGGACAGGGCGAGAGCAGTACTTC.

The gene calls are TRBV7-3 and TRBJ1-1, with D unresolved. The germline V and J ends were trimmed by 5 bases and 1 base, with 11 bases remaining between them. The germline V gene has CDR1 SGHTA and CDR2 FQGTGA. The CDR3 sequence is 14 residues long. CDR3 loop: CASSPGGTNTEAFF. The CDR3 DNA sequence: TGTGCCAGCAGCCCCGGAGGAACGAACACTGAAGCTTTCTTT.

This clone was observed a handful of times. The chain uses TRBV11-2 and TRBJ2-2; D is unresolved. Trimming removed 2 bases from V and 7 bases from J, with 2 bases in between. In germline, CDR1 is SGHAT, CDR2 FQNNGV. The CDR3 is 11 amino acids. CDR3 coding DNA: TGTGCCAGCAGCTTAAGCGGGGAGCTGTTTTTT. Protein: CASSLSGELFF.

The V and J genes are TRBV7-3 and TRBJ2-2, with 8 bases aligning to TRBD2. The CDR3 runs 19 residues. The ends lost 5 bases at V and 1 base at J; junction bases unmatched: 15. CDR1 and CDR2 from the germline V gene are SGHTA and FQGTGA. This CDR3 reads CASSQTASASGQNTGELFF. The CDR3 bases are TGTGCCAGCAGCCAAACCGCCTCGGCTAGCGGGCAGAACACCGGGGAGCTGTTTTTT.

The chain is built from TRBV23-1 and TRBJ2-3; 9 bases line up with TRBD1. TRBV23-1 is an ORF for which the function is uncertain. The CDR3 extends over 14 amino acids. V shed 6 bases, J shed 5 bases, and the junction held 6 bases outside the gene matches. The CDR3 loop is CASSQGQGQDTQYF. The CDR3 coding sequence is TGCGCCAGCAGCCAGGGACAGGGTCAAGATACGCAGTATTTT.

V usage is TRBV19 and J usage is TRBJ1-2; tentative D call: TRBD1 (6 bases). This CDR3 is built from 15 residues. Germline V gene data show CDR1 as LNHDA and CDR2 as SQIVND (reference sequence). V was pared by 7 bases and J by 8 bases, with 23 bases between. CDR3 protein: CASNPGGQGRRGYTF. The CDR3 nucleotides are TGTGCCAGTAACCCCGGGGGGCAGGGGAGGCGAGGCTACACCTTC.

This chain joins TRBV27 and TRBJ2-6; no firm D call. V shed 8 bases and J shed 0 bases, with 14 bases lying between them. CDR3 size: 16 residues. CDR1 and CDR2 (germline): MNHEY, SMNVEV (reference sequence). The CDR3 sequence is CASGKVRVSGANVLTF. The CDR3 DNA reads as TGTGCCAGCGGTAAAGTCAGAGTCTCTGGGGCCAACGTCCTGACTTTC.

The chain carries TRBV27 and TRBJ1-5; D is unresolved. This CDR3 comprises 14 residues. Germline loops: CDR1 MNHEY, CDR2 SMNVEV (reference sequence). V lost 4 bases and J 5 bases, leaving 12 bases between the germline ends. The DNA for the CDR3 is TGTGCCAGCAGTTCGCGGGGAAGAGATCAGCCCCAGCATTTT. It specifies CASSSRGRDQPQHF.

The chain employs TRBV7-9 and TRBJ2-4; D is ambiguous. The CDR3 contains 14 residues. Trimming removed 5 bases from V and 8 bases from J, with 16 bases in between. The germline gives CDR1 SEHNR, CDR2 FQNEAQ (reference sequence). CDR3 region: CASSTMSVEDIQYF. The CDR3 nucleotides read TGTGCCAGCAGCACGATGTCGGTCGAAGACATTCAGTACTTC.

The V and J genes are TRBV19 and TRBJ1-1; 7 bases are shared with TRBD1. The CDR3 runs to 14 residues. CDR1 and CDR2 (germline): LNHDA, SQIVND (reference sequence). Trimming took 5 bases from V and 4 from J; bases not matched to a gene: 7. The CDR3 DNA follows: TGTGCCAGTAGTGCATACAGGGGAGGCACTGAAGCTTTCTTT. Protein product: CASSAYRGGTEAFF.

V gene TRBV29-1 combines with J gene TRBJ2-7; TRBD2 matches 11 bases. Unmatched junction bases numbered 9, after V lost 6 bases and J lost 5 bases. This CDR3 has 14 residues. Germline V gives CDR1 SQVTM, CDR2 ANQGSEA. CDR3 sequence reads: CSVSSSGRQNEQYF. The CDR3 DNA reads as TGCAGCGTATCCTCTAGCGGGAGGCAGAACGAGCAGTACTTC.

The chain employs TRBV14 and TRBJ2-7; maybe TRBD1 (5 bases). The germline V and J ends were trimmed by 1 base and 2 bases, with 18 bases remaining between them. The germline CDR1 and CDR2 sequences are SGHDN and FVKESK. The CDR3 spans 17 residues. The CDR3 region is CASSQAAFTGIAYEQYF. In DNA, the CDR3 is TGTGCCAGCAGCCAAGCAGCCTTCACAGGTATAGCCTACGAGCAGTACTTC.

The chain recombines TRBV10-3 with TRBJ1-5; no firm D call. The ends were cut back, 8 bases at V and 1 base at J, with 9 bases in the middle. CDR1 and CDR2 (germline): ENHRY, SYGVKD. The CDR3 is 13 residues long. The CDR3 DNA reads TGTGCCATCGCCCGTTCGAGCAATCAGCCCCAGCATTTT. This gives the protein CAIARSSNQPQHF.

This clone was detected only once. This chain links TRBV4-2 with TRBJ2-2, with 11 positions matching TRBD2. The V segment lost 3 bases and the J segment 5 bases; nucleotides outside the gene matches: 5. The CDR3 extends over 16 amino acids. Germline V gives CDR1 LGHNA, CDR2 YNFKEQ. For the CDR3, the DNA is TGTGCCAGCAGCCAGACGGGACTAGCGGCTACCGGGGAGCTGTTTTTT. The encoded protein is CASSQTGLAATGELFF.

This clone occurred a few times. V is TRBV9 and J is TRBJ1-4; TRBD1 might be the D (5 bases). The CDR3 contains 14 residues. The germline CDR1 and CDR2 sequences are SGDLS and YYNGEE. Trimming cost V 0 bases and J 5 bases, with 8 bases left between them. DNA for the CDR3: TGTGCCAGCAGCGTAGGACAGACGAATGAAAAACTGTTTTTT. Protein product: CASSVGQTNEKLFF. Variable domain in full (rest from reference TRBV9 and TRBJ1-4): DSGVTQTPKHLITATGQRVTLRCSPRSGDLSVYWYQQSLDQGLQFLIQYYNGEERAKGNILERFSAQQFPDLHSELNLSSLELGDSALYFCASSVGQTNEKLFFGSGTQLSVL.

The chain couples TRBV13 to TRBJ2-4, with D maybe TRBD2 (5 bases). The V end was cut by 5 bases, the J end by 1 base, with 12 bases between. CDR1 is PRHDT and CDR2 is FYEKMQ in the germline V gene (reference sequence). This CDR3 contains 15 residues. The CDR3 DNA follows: TGTGCCAGCAGCCAGGAGGTAGTTGCCAAAAACATTCAGTACTTC. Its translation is CASSQEVVAKNIQYF.

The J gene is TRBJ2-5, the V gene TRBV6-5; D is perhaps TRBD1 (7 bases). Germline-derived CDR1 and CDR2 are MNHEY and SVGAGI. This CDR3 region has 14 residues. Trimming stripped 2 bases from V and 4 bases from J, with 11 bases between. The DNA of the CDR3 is TGTGCCAGCAGTTACGACAGGGAGGCAGAGACCCAGTACTTC. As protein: CASSYDREAETQYF.

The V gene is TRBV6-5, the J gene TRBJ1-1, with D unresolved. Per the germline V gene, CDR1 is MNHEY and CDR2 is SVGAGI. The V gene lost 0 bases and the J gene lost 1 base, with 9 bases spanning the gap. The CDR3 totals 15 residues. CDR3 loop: CASSYSAQWNTEAFF. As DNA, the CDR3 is TGTGCCAGCAGTTACTCGGCACAGTGGAACACTGAAGCTTTCTTT.